This T cell receptor (beta chain) was retrieved from a study of T cell responses to AZD1222 COVID-19 vaccine. Whole-study findings and limits: Repertoires in all cases were sampled only once the peak T cell response had passed.

The protocol was immunoSEQ multiplex PCR, while the TCRdb copy is restricted to in-frame clones and leaves out a portion. In the table there are about 180,000 clones, 88% of which are singletons. Of note for this clone: What it recognizes is unknown.

The CDR3 runs to 16 residues. The V end was cut by 1 base, the J end by 0 bases, with 10 bases between. The germline CDR1 and CDR2 sequences are SSHAT and FNYEAQ (reference sequence). The chain carries TRBV7-7 and TRBJ1-3; no definite D call. The receptor was derived from an adult who received the AZD1222 COVID-19 vaccine. This material consisted of peripheral blood, taken 28 days after the second AZD1222 dose. The CDR3 spells CASSLGQTSSGNTIYF. CDR3 bases: TGTGCCAGCAGCTTAGGGCAGACGAGCTCTGGAAACACCATATATTTT.